The sequence of this TCR beta chain was determined in a study of regulatory T cells in long-lasting Graves disease (dated by TCRdb to 2020 to 2023). Some background on the complete study: Patients with newly diagnosed Graves' disease had been on antithyroid drugs for under 3 months. Persistent Graves' disease patients were compared with newly diagnosed Graves' disease patients by peripheral blood TCR sequencing and RNA sequencing. The study was registered as a clinical trial and conducted in China. A total of around 35 samples underwent TCR sequencing, from about 13 patients with persistent Graves' disease and 20 or so patients with newly diagnosed Graves' disease. What the research found in general, with its limitations: Sequencing and analysis were limited to the TCR beta chain. As a limitation, the authors acknowledged that the small sample size may reduce accuracy. Only peripheral blood was studied, because thyroid tissue, the primary lesion, was inaccessible. A larger number of public clonotypes was shared among persistent patients (fewer than 3,000) than among newly diagnosed patients (around 870). TRBV28, TRBJ1-2 and TRBJ2-5 were preferentially used in persistent disease, while TRBV20-1 and TRBJ2-1 were favored in newly diagnosed disease. Persistent Graves' disease patients showed lower TCR Shannon entropy and fewer highly expanded clones than newly diagnosed patients, suggesting clonal expansion.

Receptor amplification or capture employed multiplex PCR. TCRdb names Illumina HiSeq 4000 as the instrument used. TCR beta libraries were built with iRepertoire HTBI primers and Arm-PCR amplification of CDR3 regions. Before sequencing, the PCR products went through gel purification. The original methods were these. Gene usage analysis of CDR3 amino acid clonotypes used the approximately 62 TRBV and approximately 13 TRBJ segments found across samples. Filtered high-quality paired reads were merged into contigs using COPE and FqMerger. BLAST was used to align contigs to IMGT TRBV, TRBD and TRBJ reference genes, with CDR3 defined following IMGT. Clonotypes above 0.1% frequency were classified as highly expanded clones. Shannon entropy served as the measure of repertoire diversity, while the Gini coefficient captured V-J evenness. Clonotypes shared by more than one individual were considered public. TCRdb applied fastp at Q25 and MiXCR to the public reads, then kept only in-frame beta chains. Identical CDR3 protein sequences are pooled into one entry, listed with their most common genes and DNA. The authors' filters were not applied to this entry. Across this sample there are approximately 540,000 distinct CDR3 sequences, with about 11% seen only once. The top ten hold more than 8% of the sample.

This clonotype was observed at least ten times. Its antigen has not been determined. Per-nucleotide qualities are absent, and no much larger clonotype sits a single base away. Interpreted using the paper, the time point label stands for: newly diagnosed GD, antithyroid drugs for less than 3 months. For both TCR sequencing and RNA sequencing, RNA was extracted from PBMCs in TRIzol. The diagnosis of Graves' disease was made according to American Thyroid Association guidelines. Recruitment of patients was carried out at an endocrinology department in Xi'an, China. From each patient, around 9.3 milliliters of peripheral blood was collected into an EDTA anticoagulant tube. Ficoll Paque Plus density gradient separation was used to isolate PBMCs, and no further T cell sorting was performed. An Agilent 2100 Bioanalyzer and agarose gel were used to check RNA quality, while a NanoDrop 2000 measured RNA concentration.

The V and J ends are trimmed by 5 bases and 4 bases, leaving 12 bases between them. CDR3 length: 13 amino acids, cysteine to phenylalanine. Only the CDR3 region is kept as DNA, spanning 39 bases read in frame from base 1. In addition, the sample was reused for a study of T cells in Graves' hyperthyroidism and ophthalmopathy. From the second report: A patient counted as having stable Graves' hyperthyroidism if no progression to ophthalmopathy occurred over 18 months of follow-up. Hyperthyroidism patients were newly diagnosed, with disease duration under 2 months, and aged 18 to 65 years. The study excluded patients with uncontrolled infections, other autoimmune diseases, pregnancy or lactation. Diagnoses were based on clinical symptoms, serum thyroxine and TRAb, thyroid ultrasound and orbital computed tomography. The TCR CDR3 was subjected to a first round of RT-PCR using the HTBI primer set and the Qiagen OneStep RT-PCR kit. Blood samples also contained most of the expanded thyroid clonotypes (frequency above 0.001), which suggests that blood repertoires may reflect thyroid immune responses. In cross-validation, a model built on a 13 V-J signature told ophthalmopathy apart from stable hyperthyroidism with 85% to 90% sensitivity and roughly 81% specificity, and in testing the same model reached 80%/75%. In validation, the model predicted progression to ophthalmopathy a median of 6.5 months before onset, with 65% to 71% sensitivity and 72.22% specificity. A discovery cohort of around 98 patients, roughly 45 with Graves' ophthalmopathy and more than 55 with stable Graves' hyperthyroidism, was used to find distinguishing TCR V-J signatures. An independent validation cohort of under 20 hyperthyroidism patients and 15 or so patients who later progressed to ophthalmopathy tested prospective prediction of ophthalmopathy. The 85 to 100 discovery patients were randomly split 7:3 into training and test sets. In more than 5 Graves' hyperthyroidism patients, the study also compared T-cell repertoires from thyroid tissue with T-cell repertoires from blood. Following sampling, methimazole starting at 30 mg daily was given to hyperthyroidism patients, and high-dose intravenous methylprednisolone was given to ophthalmopathy patients. A second multiplex PCR round built the libraries, followed by size selection and purification. Sequencing of the libraries was done on an Illumina HiSeq2000 using paired-end 100 bp reads. Raw data were processed with SOAPnuke, discarding reads with adapters, uncalled bases, mean Phred below 15, or no exact constant-primer or identifier match. High-quality paired reads were merged with COPE v1.2.5, and unique nucleotide sequences were defined as clonotypes. MiTCR v1.1 was used to align clonotypes to the IMGT TRBV, TRBD and TRBJ reference segments. Only V-J combinations with frequency above 0.0001, covering approximately 99% of repertoires, were analysed. The TCS score was defined as F50 (clonal expansion) divided by E x V (chaos), with BLOSUM62-based TCRdist calculated between CDR3 peptides within each V-J. Welch's t-statistics and random forest reduced around 510 V-J features to roughly 13, which were used in a naive Bayes classifier (R e1071). No statistical method was used to fix the sample size in advance, and group allocation was not hidden from the investigators. According to the paper, TCR Vbeta CDR3 sequencing was carried out on roughly 130 peripheral blood samples, which came from around 43 ophthalmopathy, roughly 75 hyperthyroidism and some 17 progressor patients.

This specimen consisted of peripheral blood mononuclear cells (PBMCs), obtained at new diagnosis, from a patient treated with antithyroid drugs. The chain is assembled from TRBV12-3 or TRBV12-4 and TRBJ2-7; the D gene is possibly TRBD1 or TRBD2, with 5 bases matching each. The TCR was taken from a woman aged 25 to 39 with Graves disease. Donor details come from another sample of the same person, matched by shared clones. The nucleotides are TGTGCCAGCAGTACGGGACGGACGTACGAGCAGTACTTC. This gives the protein CASSTGRTYEQYF.